The following is a T cell receptor (beta chain) sequence with its context. These data originate in a study of blood T cell repertoires in COVID-19. About the research overall: Researchers got acute and convalescent COVID-19 samples from the United States, Italy and Spain. The cDNA or gDNA used as material had been derived from T cells, B-cell-depleted T cells, or PBMCs.

Trimming removed 5 bases from V and 0 bases from J, with 16 bases in between. The CDR3 runs to 16 residues. Germline lookup yields CDR1 SEHNR and CDR2 FQNEAQ (reference sequence). How the authors handled the data: The authors estimated nucleated cell counts from reference gene primer amplification. Assay used: immunoSEQ multiplex PCR; TCRdb lists only in-frame clones, some missing. V and J calls and clone size come straight from that table; D and trimming were deduced from the DNA. This sample has approximately 70,000 clones; around 86% occur once, and the top ten carry roughly 10%. The sequence was obtained from a man between 70 and 80 years old with active or convalescent COVID-19. The sequenced sample was peripheral blood. The chain links TRBV7-9 to TRBJ1-1; D ambiguous. DNA of the CDR3: TGTGCCAGCAGCCCTTTTCCCGGGTTAATGAACACTGAAGCTTTCTTT. Residues: CASSPFPGLMNTEAFF.